This T cell receptor (beta chain) was captured in a study of blood T cell repertoires in COVID-19. Whole-study context: Samples taken during acute and convalescent COVID-19 were collected in the United States, Italy and Spain. T cells, B-cell-depleted T cells, or PBMCs supplied cDNA or gDNA.

Measured with immunoSEQ multiplex PCR; TCRdb has only the in-frame clones, and not every one. This sample has approximately 100,000 clones, with roughly 81% found just once. Germline assignment: CDR1 LGHDT and CDR2 YNNKEL (reference sequence). This CDR3 is built from 16 residues. Trimming took off 3 bases at V and 5 bases at J, with 16 bases between the two ends. Sequenced material: peripheral blood. The receptor comes from a human donor in a cohort sampled during active COVID-19. The rearrangement links TRBV3-1 (or the pseudogene TRBV3-2) to TRBJ1-4, with D tentatively TRBD1 (5 bases). CDR3 sequence reads: CASSHFRQTTNEKLFF. CDR3 nucleotides: TGTGCCAGCAGCCACTTTAGACAGACCACAAATGAAAAACTGTTTTTT.